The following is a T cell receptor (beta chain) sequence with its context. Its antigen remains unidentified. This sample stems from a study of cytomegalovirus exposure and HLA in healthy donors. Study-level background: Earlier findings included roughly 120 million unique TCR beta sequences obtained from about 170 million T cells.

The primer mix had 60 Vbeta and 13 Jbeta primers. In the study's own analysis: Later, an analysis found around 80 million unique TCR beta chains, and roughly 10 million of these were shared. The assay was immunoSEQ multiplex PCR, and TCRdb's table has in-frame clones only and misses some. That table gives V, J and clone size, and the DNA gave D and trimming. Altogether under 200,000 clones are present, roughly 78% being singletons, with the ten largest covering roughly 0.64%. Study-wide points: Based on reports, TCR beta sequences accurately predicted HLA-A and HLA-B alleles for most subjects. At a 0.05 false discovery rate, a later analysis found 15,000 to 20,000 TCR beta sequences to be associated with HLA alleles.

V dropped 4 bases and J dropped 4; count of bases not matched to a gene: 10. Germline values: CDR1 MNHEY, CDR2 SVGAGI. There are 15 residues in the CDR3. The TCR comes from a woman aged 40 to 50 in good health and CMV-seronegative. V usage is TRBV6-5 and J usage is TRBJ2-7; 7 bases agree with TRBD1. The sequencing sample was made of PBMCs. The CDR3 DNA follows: TGTGCCAGCAGTTCACCCTTAGACAGGGCTTACGAGCAGTACTTC. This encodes CASSSPLDRAYEQYF.